This T cell receptor (beta chain) appears in the sequencing data of a study of blood T cell repertoires in COVID-19. Study at large: T cells, B-cell-depleted T cells, or PBMCs provided the cDNA or gDNA that served as material.

Under the authors' procedure: Researchers report that nucleated cell counts were estimated from reference gene primer amplification. Assay: immunoSEQ multiplex PCR; the TCRdb copy retains only in-frame clones and omits some. V and J calls and clone size follow that table, whereas D and trimming were derived from the DNA. Here the sample spans around 200,000 clones, around nine tenths being singletons. V was clipped by 9 bases and J by 6 bases, with 12 bases between them. Per germline, CDR1 MNHEY and CDR2 SMNVEV (reference sequence). The CDR3 sequence is 11 residues long. Material for sequencing was peripheral blood. The chain employs TRBV27 and TRBJ2-7; possibly TRBD2 for D (6 bases). This TCR came from a man aged 18 to 30 with active or convalescent COVID-19. The CDR3 region has the DNA TGTGCCAGTGGCGGAGGGGCCGAGCAGTACTTC. Translating gives CASGGGAEQYF.